The TCR beta chain under discussion was sequenced for a study of molecular identifiers for immune sequencing clone quantification. Turning to the study itself: Four of five RNA aliquots from around 18,000 or 91,000 naive CD8 T cells were sequenced.

The CDR3 is made up of 17 amino acids. CDR1 and CDR2 (germline): SGHNT, YENEEA. Deletions cut 0 bases from V and 3 bases from J, with 14 bases between. In TCRdb, the PCR reads were re-called with MiXCR into one record per CDR3 protein. The sample lists about 640,000 distinct CDR3 sequences; less than 20% were seen once. Sequencing input: naive CD8+ T cells from blood, with Jurkat cell RNA spiked in. Subset in this sample: FACS-sorted CD8+CD4-CCR7+CD45RA+ naive T cells. The chain is built from TRBV11-3 and TRBJ2-2, with D hard to call. The receptor comes from a human donor in good health. Some libraries in this study had Jurkat cell RNA spiked in. The CDR3 region is CASSLEAAEGDTGELFF. The CDR3 nucleotides read TGTGCCAGCAGCTTAGAGGCGGCAGAAGGCGACACCGGGGAGCTGTTTTTT. The full variable domain, its missing parts supplied by reference TRBV11-3 and TRBJ2-2, is EAGVVQSPRYKIIEKKQPVAFWCNPISGHNTLYWYLQNLGQGPELLIRYENEEAVDDSQLPKDRFSAERLKGVDSTLKIQPAELGDSAVYLCASSLEAAEGDTGELFFGEGSRLTVL.